The 5 T cell receptor beta chains reported below all come from one sample, sequenced in a study of identical twins. One entry per CDR3 protein results from TCRdb running MiXCR on the 5' RACE reads. The sample consists of 1.5 million to 2 million distinct CDR3 sequences, around 33% of them appearing once. What was sequenced was cord blood. Receptor source: a newborn girl in good health.

V and J are TRBV12-3 or TRBV12-4 and TRBJ1-5, with D unclear. The length of the CDR3 is 18 residues. V lost 2 bases and J 2 bases, leaving 19 bases between the germline ends. The CDR3 DNA sequence: TGTGCCAGCAGTTTAAGGAAGCTCGTTGGAGTCGGCAATCAGCCCCAGCATTTT. This codes for CASSLRKLVGVGNQPQHF.

V usage is TRBV29-1 and J usage is TRBJ2-7; D unresolved. Trimming took off 5 bases at V and 7 bases at J, with 18 bases between the two ends. Germline CDR1 is SQVTM and CDR2 is ANQGSEA. This CDR3 has 13 residues. CDR3 DNA: TGCAGCGTTTGGGCGTTATCCTACAATGAGCAGTACTTC. Translating gives CSVWALSYNEQYF.

This rearrangement joins TRBV10-1 to TRBJ1-2; 7 bases line up with TRBD1. Germline assignment: CDR1 WNHNN and CDR2 SYGVQD (reference sequence). The trim removed 5 bases at V and 8 bases at J, leaving 11 bases unmatched. CDR3 length equals 14 residues. CDR3 nucleotides: TGCGCCAGCAGTCCAGGACAGGACCCTATGGGCTACACCTTC. It translates to CASSPGQDPMGYTF.

This clonotype was counted between two and nine times. This chain links TRBV6-6 with TRBJ2-7; perhaps TRBD2 as D (6 bases). The CDR3 is made up of 17 amino acids. V was cut by 6 bases and J by 2 bases, with 23 bases left in between. Germline CDR1 reads MNHNY; CDR2 reads SVGAGI (reference sequence). The CDR3 bases are TGTGCCAGCAGCCACCATGGGGACTCTCGTTCCCCCTACGAGCAGTACTTC. Residues: CASSHHGDSRSPYEQYF.

V usage is TRBV19 and J usage is TRBJ1-1; D call uncertain. There are 13 residues in the CDR3. Germline CDR1 LNHDA, CDR2 SQIVND (reference sequence). V was trimmed by 4 bases and J by 6 bases, leaving 12 bases between them. For the CDR3, the DNA is TGTGCCAGTAGTACGGGGATGCGGGCTGAAGCTTTCTTT. Protein sequence: CASSTGMRAEAFF.